This T cell receptor beta chain was identified in a study of shared clonotypes between healthy human individuals. Study overall: The plates for each donor numbered three CD4 naive, three CD4 memory, two CD8 naive and one CD8 memory.

In the case of this clone: The antigen remains unidentified.

Naive CD4+ cells were CD45RA-selected; the remaining cells were memory. General study points: In contrast to clonotypes shared by all four donors, non-shared clonotypes had lower generation probabilities.

Trimming removed 5 bases from V and 5 bases from J, with 17 bases in between. The germline gives CDR1 MDHEN, CDR2 SYDVKM. The CDR3 extends over 15 amino acids. The deep-level immunoSEQ assay was used. The repertoire was sequenced with immunoSEQ multiplex PCR; TCRdb's copy has only in-frame clones and lacks some. Found here are roughly 1,500,000 clones, 95% to 99% of them singletons; the top ten hold roughly 0.4%. The gene calls are TRBV28 and TRBJ2-3; perhaps TRBD2 as D (5 bases). Sequencing used naive CD4+ T cells sorted from blood. Described subset: CD45RA+ positively selected. This clonotype was obtained from a man aged 25 to 45 in good health. CDR3 coding DNA: TGTGCCAGCAGTCTGGTTTCGCGGGCAAGAGATACGCAGTATTTT. Translation: CASSLVSRARDTQYF. Looking up the rest from reference TRBV28 and TRBJ2-3 gives the full variable domain: DVKVTQSSRYLVKRTGEKVFLECVQDMDHENMFWYRQDPGLGLRLIYFSYDVKMKEKGDIPEGYSVSREKKERFSLILESASTNQTSMYLCASSLVSRARDTQYFGPGTRLTVL.